These T cell receptor beta chains were read from a single sample in a study of T cells after yellow fever vaccination. TCRdb called the 5' RACE reads again in MiXCR, with one record for every CDR3 protein. This table holds around 530,000 distinct CDR3 sequences, about a sixth found once. Sequenced material: PBMCs, taken more than 4 days after the first yellow fever vaccination. The receptors derive from a man between 18 and 35 years old who received the YFV17D yellow fever vaccine. Both conserved end residues are part of each CDR3. A D gene is named only where the DNA matches it firmly. Clone sizes are given selectively: once, few, many, or a class where the clone is expanded.

TRBJ2-3 | TRBV10-3 | . | few | TGTGCCATCAGTGGTTATGACAGTCTCGTAGATACGCAGTATTTT | CAISGYDSLVDTQYF
TRBJ1-4 | TRBV7-9 | . | few | TGTGCCAGCAGCCAACAAAGTCGGCTGTTTTTT | CASSQQSRLFF
TRBJ2-3 | TRBV7-2 | . | few | TGTGCCAGCAGCGCCCCCCCAACAGATACGCAGTATTTT | CASSAPPTDTQYF
TRBJ2-7 | TRBV19 | . | few | TGTGCCAGTAGTTCTGCCTCAGGGGCTTCCTACGAGCAGTACTTC | CASSSASGASYEQYF
TRBJ2-5 | TRBV7-9 | . | few | TGTGCCAGCAGCCCTCTCCTCGGGGCGAGGATGGAGACCCAGTACTTC | CASSPLLGARMETQYF
TRBJ2-1 | TRBV6-2/TRBV6-3 | TRBD2 | many | TGTGCCAGCAGTTACGGCGGGGGGGCAGATGAGCAGTTCTTC | CASSYGGGADEQFF
TRBJ2-7 | TRBV11-2 | TRBD1 | few | TGTGCCAGCAGCCCAAGACAGGGGGCCTCTCGTTACGAGCAGTACTTC | CASSPRQGASRYEQYF
TRBJ2-7 | TRBV5-1 | . | few | TGCGCCAGCAGCTTGGTGGGCAGAGGCGACGAGCAGTACTTC | CASSLVGRGDEQYF
TRBJ1-1 | TRBV4-1 | . | . | TGCGCCAGCAGCCAAGAGGGATCTGTCAACGCTGAAGCTTTCTTT | CASSQEGSVNAEAFF
TRBJ2-3 | TRBV7-2 | TRBD2 | many | TGTGCCAGCAGCTTAGTTAGCGGGGGGGGCACAGATACGCAGTATTTT | CASSLVSGGGTDTQYF
TRBJ1-5 | TRBV3-1 | . | few | TGTGCCAGCAGCCAAGAATGGTCAGGGCCCCAGCATTTT | CASSQEWSGPQHF
TRBJ1-1 | TRBV6-5 | TRBD1 | . | TGTGCCAGCAGTTACTCGACAGGGGCCGGGACTGAAGCTTTCTTT | CASSYSTGAGTEAFF
TRBJ1-6 | TRBV15 | . | . | TGTGCCACCAGCAGAGCCGGGGGTTATAATTCACCCCTCCACTTT | CATSRAGGYNSPLHF
TRBJ2-5 | TRBV7-2 | TRBD2 | once | TGTGCCAGCAGCCCATGGACTAGGAGAGAGACCCAGTACTTC | CASSPWTRRETQYF
TRBJ1-1 | TRBV19 | TRBD1 | . | TGTGCCGTGGGGGGGACAGCCGGGACTGAAGCTTTCTTT | CAVGGTAGTEAFF
TRBJ2-1 | TRBV20-1 | TRBD1 | few | TGCAGTGCTAGAAGGGCCGGGACAGGGGACTACAATGAGCAGTTCTTC | CSARRAGTGDYNEQFF
TRBJ1-1 | TRBV4-2 | . | . | TGTGCCAGCAGCCAAGTGGTAGCGGAGCCTGAAGCTTTCTTT | CASSQVVAEPEAFF
TRBJ2-1 | TRBV12-3/TRBV12-4 | . | many | TGTGCCAGCAGCCCCGGGCCTGGCAATGAGCAGTTCTTC | CASSPGPGNEQFF
TRBJ2-3 | TRBV15 | TRBD1 | . | TGTGCCACCAGCAGAGCGGGACAGGGATTTTTTTCAGATACGCAGTATTTT | CATSRAGQGFFSDTQYF
TRBJ1-1 | TRBV25-1 | . | . | TGTGCCAGCAGTGAATATGGGGGCACTGAAGCTTTCTTT | CASSEYGGTEAFF
TRBJ2-3 | TRBV7-3 | . | . | TGTGCCAGCAGCGTTAACCCGGCGGATACGCAGTATTTT | CASSVNPADTQYF
TRBJ2-1 | TRBV10-3 | . | few | TGTGCCCTACAAGGGGAGGGGGACTACAATGAGCAGTTCTTC | CALQGEGDYNEQFF
TRBJ2-1 | TRBV7-8 | . | . | TGTGCCAGCAGACCGGGGGGCCGGACTTACAATGAGCAGTTCTTC | CASRPGGRTYNEQFF
TRBJ2-3 | TRBV24-1 | . | . | TGTGCCACCAGTGACCCCCGGACAGTTTCTAGCACAGATACGCAGTATTTT | CATSDPRTVSSTDTQYF
TRBJ2-3 | TRBV5-1 | TRBD2 | many | TGCGCCAGCAGCTTAGGACTAGCGAGAAGCACAGATACGCAGTATTTT | CASSLGLARSTDTQYF
TRBJ1-5 | TRBV5-1 | TRBD1 | many | TGTGCCAGCAGCCCCGGGACAGGGAATCAGCCCCAGCATTTT | CASSPGTGNQPQHF
TRBJ1-1 | TRBV12-5 | TRBD1 | . | TGTGCTAGTGGTTTTCATCTCGGGACAGGGGACACTGAAGCTTTCTTT | CASGFHLGTGDTEAFF
TRBJ2-3 | TRBV6-1 | TRBD1 | . | TGTGCCAGCAGCTGGGACAGGGTAGGAAGTACGCAGTATTTT | CASSWDRVGSTQYF
TRBJ1-5 | TRBV20-1 | . | few | TGCAGTGCAAGACAGTATAGCAATCAGCCCCAGCATTTT | CSARQYSNQPQHF
TRBJ2-5 | TRBV9 | TRBD2 | . | TGTGCCAGCAGCGTAGAAGGACTAGCCCAAGAGACCCAGTACTTC | CASSVEGLAQETQYF
TRBJ2-1 | TRBV11-2 | . | . | TGTGCCAGCAGCTCGACCACTACCCCCTACAATGAGCAGTTCTTC | CASSSTTTPYNEQFF
TRBJ2-2 | TRBV10-3 | . | . | TGTGCCATCAGGGACAACCAGAACACCGGGGAGCTGTTTTTT | CAIRDNQNTGELFF
TRBJ1-2 | TRBV6-5 | TRBD1 | . | TGTGCCAGCAGTTACACTACAGGGGGCACCTATGGCTACACCTTC | CASSYTTGGTYGYTF
TRBJ2-7 | TRBV5-6 | . | few | TGTGCCAGCAGCGTTGGGGACGGACCCTACGAGCAGTACTTC | CASSVGDGPYEQYF
TRBJ1-2 | TRBV20-1 | . | few | TGCATTCCCCTGAGCCACTATGGCTACACCTTC | CIPLSHYGYTF
TRBJ2-3 | TRBV5-1 | . | few | TGCGCCAGCAGCCCAGACGGCCGATCAGATACGCAGTATTTT | CASSPDGRSDTQYF
TRBJ2-2 | TRBV12-3/TRBV12-4 | . | few | TGTGCCAGCGGTAGGGGTATTAACACCGGGGAGCTGTTTTTT | CASGRGINTGELFF
TRBJ2-2 | TRBV7-3 | TRBD2 | few | TGTGCCAGCAGCTTGGGACTAGCAGACGCGAACACCGGGGAGCTGTTTTTT | CASSLGLADANTGELFF
TRBJ2-7 | TRBV20-1 | TRBD2 | . | TGCAGTGCTACTATAGCGGGAAGCTCCTACGAGCAGTACTTC | CSATIAGSSYEQYF
TRBJ1-2 | TRBV27 | . | . | TGTGCCAGTGCACAGGGAGCGAACTATGGCTACACCTTC | CASAQGANYGYTF
TRBJ1-2 | TRBV28 | . | . | TGTGCCAGCAGGGCAAACCTGCGGGGCTACACCTTC | CASRANLRGYTF
TRBJ2-3 | TRBV5-1 | . | few | TGCGCCAGCAGCTTGGTGACAGGGAGGGTTAATACGCAGTATTTT | CASSLVTGRVNTQYF
TRBJ2-1 | TRBV3-1 | . | few | TGTGCCAGCAGCCATAGGACAGCTATCAATGAGCAGTTCTTC | CASSHRTAINEQFF